This record concerns one T cell receptor (beta chain) sequence. What it binds is unknown. The data stem from a study of shared clonotypes between healthy human individuals. General study findings and limits: Around 4.7% of naive CD4 clonotypes were shared across several donors. Sequencing depth was expected to influence donor clonotype sharing.

CD4+ cells yielded CD45RA+ naive and CD45RA-negative memory subsets. Using immunoSEQ multiplex PCR, the repertoire was profiled, and TCRdb retains in-frame clones only, with some absent. The sample carries approximately 2.1 million clones, 80% to 95% recorded once. The CDR3 has 15 residues. Germline CDR1 and CDR2: MNHEY and SMNVEV (reference sequence). Trimming at V came to 4 bases and at J to 2 bases, leaving 4 bases not matched to a gene. The clonotype was recovered from a man younger than 30 in good health. Some clones in this sample may be carry-over from other donors' samples. The sequenced sample consisted of naive CD4+ T cells from PBMCs. Subset in this sample: CD45RA+ positively selected. The J gene is TRBJ2-1, the V gene TRBV27; 8 bases line up with TRBD2. CDR3 in amino acids: CASSWAGGTYNEQFF. CDR3 coding DNA: TGTGCCAGCAGTTGGGCGGGAGGAACCTACAATGAGCAGTTCTTC.